This entry is about one T cell receptor (beta chain). Its specificity is not known. This sample stems from a study of beta chain features in type 1 diabetes. Study-level results: Insertions were fewer and deletions more numerous at VDJ junctions in type 1 diabetes patients. Moderately but significantly shorter TCRB CDR3s were found in Type 1 diabetes patients in all four CD4+ subsets.

Isolated RNA was reverse transcribed in full, so expressed TCRB transcripts were sequenced. Generated by immunoSEQ multiplex PCR, the TCRdb table keeps only in-frame clones and is missing some. Of almost 350,000 clones listed, around 8% are singletons. Sequenced: central memory CD4+ T cells from blood. The TCR sequence derives from a woman aged 18-35 years in good health.

As DNA, the CDR3 is TGTGCCAGCAGTTTAGGGCCCCCGGCCCTTGGCTACACCTTC. Its protein product is CASSLGPPALGYTF. The chain employs TRBV6-6 and TRBJ1-2; D not resolved. CDR1 and CDR2 from the germline V gene are MNHNY and SVGAGI (reference sequence). The CDR3 runs 14 residues. Trimming removed 4 bases at V and 7 bases at J, with 16 bases between.